This T cell receptor (beta chain) was identified during a study of T-cell memory formation after mild COVID-19. At the level of the study: Among the donors, TCR clusters were largely specific to each donor.

From 5'RACE with constant-segment primers came TCR alpha and TCR beta cDNA libraries that carried sample barcodes and UMIs. In TCRdb, the 5' RACE reads were re-called with MiXCR into one record per CDR3 protein. The profile shows fewer than 150,000 distinct CDR3 sequences, roughly 6.2% of them singletons. The CDR3 length is 21 residues. The germline V gene encodes CDR1 LGHDT and CDR2 YNNKEL (reference sequence). The V end was cut by 5 bases, the J end by 0 bases, with 30 bases between. This sequence originates from an adult woman who had mild COVID-19 (a few samples of this study predate the infection). Cell type and time point are not known. The chain recombines TRBV3-1 with TRBJ2-3; a possible D gene is TRBD2 (8 bases). The sample taken for sequencing was PBMCs or a T cell subset sorted from them (not recorded which). As DNA, the CDR3 is TGTGCCAGCAGCACCGGGTTCCGCCGCAGAACGGGAGGGGGCAGCACAGATACGCAGTATTTT. This sequence encodes CASSTGFRRRTGGGSTDTQYF.